The subject of this entry is one T cell receptor beta chain. Germline CDR1 and CDR2: SEHNR and FQNEAQ (reference sequence). With 5 bases clipped from V and 5 bases from J, the junction kept 8 bases outside the gene matches. The CDR3 loop spans 14 amino acids. The sample is drawn from a study of blood T cell repertoires in COVID-19. Study context: Samples taken during acute and convalescent COVID-19 were collected in the United States, Italy and Spain. The analysed material was cDNA or gDNA that came from T cells, B-cell-depleted T cells, or PBMCs.

Measured with immunoSEQ multiplex PCR; TCRdb has only the in-frame clones, and not every one. The sample contains around 67,000 clones, 80% to 90% of which appear only once. The TCR comes from a man aged 50 to 60 with active COVID-19. The rearrangement uses TRBV7-9 and TRBJ1-2; TRBD1 matches at 7 bases. Specimen: peripheral blood. The CDR3 nucleotides are TGTGCCAGCAGCCCCGACAGGGCGTGGTATGGCTACACCTTC. Translating it yields CASSPDRAWYGYTF.